The 18 T cell receptor beta chains below all came from one sample that was sequenced in a study of blood T cell repertoires in COVID-19. Profiled with immunoSEQ multiplex PCR; TCRdb holds only in-frame clones, not every one. The sample yields 490,000 or so clones, over 75% seen once. The material sequenced was PBMCs or T cells enriched from blood (not recorded which). These receptors all stem from a woman in her thirties or forties who had recovered from COVID-19.

The genes are TRBV3-1 (or the pseudogene TRBV3-2) and TRBJ2-1, with 8 bases lining up with TRBD2. Trimming removed 4 bases from V and 8 bases from J; junction bases left unmatched: 16. CDR1 LGHDT and CDR2 YNNKEL come from the germline V gene (reference sequence). The CDR3 sequence is 17 residues long. The CDR3 DNA sequence: TGTGCCAGCAGCCGGGCGATCTTAAGCGGGAGAGCGGATGAGCAGTTCTTC. It is translated as CASSRAILSGRADEQFF.

CDR3 residues: CASSQGVDRYTDTQYF. The CDR3 bases are TGTGCCAGCAGCCAAGGGGTCGACAGATACACAGATACGCAGTATTTT. The chain recombines TRBV3-1 (or the pseudogene TRBV3-2) with TRBJ2-3; a weak D match, TRBD1 (5 bases). Germline assignment: CDR1 LGHDT and CDR2 YNNKEL (reference sequence). The CDR3 length is 16 residues. Trimming removed 1 base at V and 2 bases at J, with 13 bases between.

CDR3 sequence reads: CASSENPGLAGKNEQFF. CDR3 nucleotides: TGCGCCAGCAGTGAAAACCCGGGACTAGCGGGAAAGAATGAGCAGTTCTTC. The J gene is TRBJ2-1, the V gene TRBV10-2; 13 bases match TRBD2. Trimming cost V 3 bases and J 7 bases; bases outside gene matches: 9. Germline V lookup: CDR1 WSHSY, CDR2 SAAADI. CDR3 length: 17 amino acids.

The chain's CDR3 is CASSILLGSYNEQFF. CDR3 coding DNA: TGTGCCAGTAGTATTTTACTAGGCTCCTACAATGAGCAGTTCTTC. The chain links TRBV19 to TRBJ2-1, with D maybe TRBD2 (5 bases). The CDR3 covers 15 residues. CDR1 and CDR2 from the germline V gene are LNHDA and SQIVND (reference sequence). Trimming removed 3 bases from V and 0 bases from J, with 9 bases in between.

The chain has TRBV24-1 and TRBJ2-1; 11 positions match TRBD2. Per the germline V gene, CDR1 is KGHDR and CDR2 is SFDVKD. The CDR3 is 17 residues long. J gave up 4 bases and V 2 bases, and 6 bases lay outside the gene matches. The CDR3 here is CATSDSVTSGEYNEQFF. The CDR3 DNA reads as TGTGCCACCAGTGATTCAGTGACTAGCGGGGAATACAATGAGCAGTTCTTC.

This rearrangement joins TRBV5-6 to TRBJ2-7; D possibly corresponds to TRBD1 (6 bases). The CDR3 is 15 amino acids. The germline V gene has CDR1 SGHDT and CDR2 YYEEEE. V was clipped by 4 bases and J by 3 bases, with 17 bases between them. This chain's CDR3 is CASSRNQGYLYEQYF. DNA for the CDR3: TGTGCCAGCAGCCGGAATCAGGGGTACCTCTACGAGCAGTACTTC.

A remark on this clone: Other DNA sequences within the sample encode an identical CDR3. The gene calls are TRBV7-2 and TRBJ1-1; the match to TRBD1 covers 8 bases. This CDR3 is built from 14 residues. Germline CDR1 is SGHTA and CDR2 is FQGNSA. The junction had 2 bases not matched to a gene; V was cut back by 3 bases and J by 2 bases. CDR3: CASSFGQGNTEAFF. The CDR3 nucleotides read TGTGCCAGCAGCTTTGGACAGGGCAACACTGAAGCTTTCTTT.

The V and J genes are TRBV24-1 and TRBJ2-1; 15 bases line up with TRBD2. This CDR3 is built from 19 residues. CDR1 and CDR2 (germline): KGHDR, SFDVKD. Unmatched junction bases numbered 10, after V lost 4 bases and J lost 4 bases. The CDR3, as DNA: TGTGCCACCAGTGAACAGGGACTAGCGGGAGGACCGACTTACAATGAGCAGTTCTTC. It codes for CATSEQGLAGGPTYNEQFF.

The rearrangement joins TRBV10-3 to TRBJ1-2, with TRBD1 matching 7 bases. Per the germline V gene, CDR1 is ENHRY and CDR2 is SYGVKD. With 8 bases clipped from V and 4 bases from J, the junction kept 10 bases outside the gene matches. The CDR3 runs 14 residues. The DNA for the CDR3 is TGTGCCATCGGCGGCGCGGGACAGAGCTATGGCTACACCTTC. Its protein product is CAIGGAGQSYGYTF.

The rearrangement joins TRBV7-2 to TRBJ1-1; the D is unclear. Germline V lookup: CDR1 SGHTA, CDR2 FQGNSA. This CDR3 has 14 residues. V gave up 5 bases and J gave up 1 base, with 11 bases separating them. The CDR3 region is CASSTRGGNTEAFF. In nucleotides, the CDR3 is TGTGCCAGCAGCACCCGTGGCGGGAACACTGAAGCTTTCTTT. The variable domain in full, completed from reference TRBV7-2 and TRBJ1-1, reads GAGVSQSPSNKVTEKGKDVELRCDPISGHTALYWYRQSLGQGLEFLIYFQGNSAPDKSGLPSDRFSAERTGGSVSTLTIQRTQQEDSAVYLCASSTRGGNTEAFFGQGTRLTVV.

The gene calls are TRBV5-1 and TRBJ1-1, with a tentative D call TRBD1 (6 bases). Trimming cost V 3 bases and J 0 bases, with 18 bases left between them. The CDR3 spans 17 residues. CDR1 and CDR2 from the germline V gene are SGHRS and YFSETQ. Here the CDR3 reads CASSSGTDSLMNTEAFF. As DNA, the CDR3 is TGCGCCAGCAGCTCGGGAACGGACAGTTTAATGAACACTGAAGCTTTCTTT. Based on the CDR3 plus reference TRBV5-1 and TRBJ1-1, the full variable domain is KAGVTQTPRYLIKTRGQQVTLSCSPISGHRSVSWYQQTPGQGLQFLFEYFSETQRNKGNFPGRFSGRQFSNSRSEMNVSTLELGDSALYLCASSSGTDSLMNTEAFFGQGTRLTVV.

The chain recombines TRBV7-8 with TRBJ2-1, with no clear D. This CDR3 region has 15 residues. The V end was cut by 5 bases, the J end by 0 bases, with 11 bases between. Germline lookup yields CDR1 SGHVS and CDR2 FQNEAQ. CDR3 in amino acids: CASSAHRVSYNEQFF. The CDR3 DNA sequence: TGTGCCAGCAGCGCCCACAGAGTCTCCTACAATGAGCAGTTCTTC.

The chain has TRBV19 and TRBJ2-2; D is uncertain. V was cut by 8 bases and J by 7 bases, with 8 bases left in between. The germline CDR1 and CDR2 sequences are LNHDA and SQIVND (reference sequence). This CDR3 contains 11 residues. CDR3 DNA: TGTGCCAGTTCACTGAGCGGGGAGCTGTTTTTT. It yields the protein CASSLSGELFF.

V gene TRBV5-1 combines with J gene TRBJ2-5; D not resolved. CDR1 is SGHRS, CDR2 YFSETQ, per germline. This CDR3 is built from 14 residues. Deletions cut 2 bases from V and 1 base from J, with 9 bases between. The CDR3 bases are TGCGCCAGCAGCTTTGGTACTCTCCAAGAGACCCAGTACTTC. This encodes CASSFGTLQETQYF.

The chain combines TRBV11-3 with TRBJ1-4; unclear D gene. From germline, CDR1 is SGHNT and CDR2 YENEEA. The V end was cut by 4 bases, the J end by 15 bases, with 18 bases between. The CDR3 covers 13 residues. Here the CDR3 reads CASSSAAAGAVFF. In nucleotides, the CDR3 is TGTGCCAGCAGCTCCGCGGCCGCGGGAGCCGTGTTTTTT. The full variable domain, its missing parts supplied by reference TRBV11-3 and TRBJ1-4, is EAGVVQSPRYKIIEKKQPVAFWCNPISGHNTLYWYLQNLGQGPELLIRYENEEAVDDSQLPKDRFSAERLKGVDSTLKIQPAELGDSAVYLCASSSAAAGAVFFGSGTQLSVL.

This chain connects TRBV20-1 to TRBJ2-1; D is unclear. This CDR3 has 11 residues. CDR1 and CDR2 (germline): DFQATT, SNEGSKA (reference sequence). V lost 5 bases and J lost 11, with 13 bases in between. The CDR3 nucleotides are TGCAGTGCTGTAGTCTCAGGAAAGCAGTTCTTC. Translating it yields CSAVVSGKQFF.

The chain couples TRBV5-1 to TRBJ1-1; unclear D gene. This CDR3 has 14 amino acids. Germline CDR1 and CDR2: SGHRS and YFSETQ. Trimming took off 4 bases at V and 4 bases at J, with 14 bases between the two ends. The CDR3, as DNA: TGCGCCAGCAGCCCGTCGGGGATGGGCACTGAAGCTTTCTTT. This codes for CASSPSGMGTEAFF. Combining the CDR3 with reference TRBV5-1 and TRBJ1-1 gives the whole variable domain KAGVTQTPRYLIKTRGQQVTLSCSPISGHRSVSWYQQTPGQGLQFLFEYFSETQRNKGNFPGRFSGRQFSNSRSEMNVSTLELGDSALYLCASSPSGMGTEAFFGQGTRLTVV.

This clone has just one count. Other DNA variants within this sample encode the same CDR3. The V call is TRBV10-3, the J call TRBJ2-3; D ambiguous. The ends were cut back, 4 bases at V and 2 bases at J, with 7 bases in the middle. The CDR3 runs 13 residues. Germline loops: CDR1 ENHRY, CDR2 SYGVKD. For the CDR3, the DNA is TGTGCCATCAGTGGGGCTGACACAGATACGCAGTATTTT. Encoded protein: CAISGADTDTQYF.